What follows are 2 T cell receptor beta chains derived from one specimen sequenced in a study of technical replicates of blood from a few donors. Libraries were prepared by immunoSEQ multiplex PCR; TCRdb keeps only in-frame clonotypes and omits some of them. The top ten clones hold around 0.38% of a sample with approximately 79,000 clones, around 92% of them seen once. Source material: T cells isolated from PBMCs. All receptors come from a human donor in good health.

The chain joins TRBV29-1 to TRBJ2-3; no clear D. Germline lookup yields CDR1 SQVTM and CDR2 ANQGSEA. This CDR3 comprises 13 residues. V lost 0 bases and J 10 bases, leaving 14 bases between the germline ends. The CDR3 sequence is CSVEDRVGYPQYF. CDR3 nucleotides: TGCAGCGTTGAAGATCGTGTCGGGTATCCGCAGTATTTT.

This clone appeared once. V and J are TRBV19 and TRBJ1-2, with 12 bases that match TRBD1. Germline lookup yields CDR1 LNHDA and CDR2 SQIVND (reference sequence). The length of the CDR3 is 16 residues. The V segment lost 3 bases and the J segment 4 bases; nucleotides outside the gene matches: 6. In nucleotides, the CDR3 is TGTGCCAGTAGTATCCCCGGGACAGGGGGCGTCTATGGCTACACCTTC. This encodes CASSIPGTGGVYGYTF. The whole variable domain, remainder taken from reference TRBV19 and TRBJ1-2, is DGGITQSPKYLFRKEGQNVTLSCEQNLNHDAMYWYRQDPGQGLRLIYYSQIVNDFQKGDIAEGYSVSREKKESFPLTVTSAQKNPTAFYLCASSIPGTGGVYGYTFGSGTRLTVV.